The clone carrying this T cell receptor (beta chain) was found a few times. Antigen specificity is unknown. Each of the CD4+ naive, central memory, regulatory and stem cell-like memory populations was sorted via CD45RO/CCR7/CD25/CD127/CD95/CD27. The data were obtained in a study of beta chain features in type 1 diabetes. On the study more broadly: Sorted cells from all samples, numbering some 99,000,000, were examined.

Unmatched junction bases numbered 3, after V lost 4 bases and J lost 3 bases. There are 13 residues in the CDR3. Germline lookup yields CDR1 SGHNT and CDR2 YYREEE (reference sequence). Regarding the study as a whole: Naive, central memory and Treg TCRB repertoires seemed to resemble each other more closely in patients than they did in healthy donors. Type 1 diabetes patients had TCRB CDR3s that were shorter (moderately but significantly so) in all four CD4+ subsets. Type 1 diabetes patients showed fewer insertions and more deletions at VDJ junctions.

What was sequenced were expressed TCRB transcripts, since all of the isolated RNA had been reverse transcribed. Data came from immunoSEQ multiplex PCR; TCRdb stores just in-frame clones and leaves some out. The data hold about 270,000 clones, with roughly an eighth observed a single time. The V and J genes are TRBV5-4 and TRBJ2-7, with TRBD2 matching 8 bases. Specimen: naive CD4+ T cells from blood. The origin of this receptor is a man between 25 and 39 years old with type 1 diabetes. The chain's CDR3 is CASSASGSYEQYF. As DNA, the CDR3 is TGTGCCAGCAGCGCGAGCGGGAGCTACGAGCAGTACTTC.